This T cell receptor beta chain is from a study of blood T cells in healthy people across ages. The second PCR ran roughly 7 to 11 cycles with a sample-barcoded 5' primer and J-beta primers. A tag from a template-switch adaptor with 12 random nucleotides marked each cDNA molecule. At least 2.5 million CDR3-containing paired-end reads were obtained per sample. Each CDR3 protein gets one entry after TCRdb re-called the 5' RACE reads with MiXCR. The data contain under 800,000 distinct CDR3 sequences, around 40% of them singletons. Study-wide results and limits: The authors considered diversity estimates from one million T cells to be underestimates.

A remark on this clonotype: As yet, its antigen is unknown.

Germline lookup yields CDR1 LGHNA and CDR2 YSLEER. This CDR3 is built from 15 residues. V dropped 4 bases and J dropped 8; count of bases not matched to a gene: 9. This sequence joins TRBV4-3 and TRBJ2-1; 9 bases match TRBD2. Sequencing was carried out using blood. This sequence was found in a woman in her fifties or sixties in good health. The CDR3 bases are TGCGCCAGCAGCCCTAGCGGGGCGTGGCTCGATGAGCAGTTCTTC. This translates into CASSPSGAWLDEQFF.